The 27 T cell receptor beta chains in this list originate from one sample, sequenced in a study of type 1 regulatory T cells. TCRdb reprocessed the reads with MiXCR, giving one entry per CDR3 protein. The sample has under 85,000 distinct CDR3 sequences, more than 45% seen once; the top ten hold about 2%. Which antigens these TCRs recognize remains unknown. The sample consisted of cultured non-Tr1 T cells, either the whole culture or a sorted T cell fraction (not recorded which). All receptors derive from a human donor in good health.

V gene TRBV12-3 or TRBV12-4 combines with J gene TRBJ2-3; TRBD2 is a possible D gene (6 bases). The CDR3 totals 15 residues. The V end lost 6 bases, the J end lost 2 bases, and 15 bases lay between the germline ends. CDR3 sequence (DNA): TGTGCCAGCAGGATTGGCTGGGGGGACACAGATACGCAGTATTTT. This gives the protein CASRIGWGDTDTQYF.

This clonotype came up once. The J gene is TRBJ2-4, the V gene TRBV7-2; TRBD1 or TRBD2 may be the D gene (6 bases each). Germline assignment: CDR1 SGHTA and CDR2 FQGNSA. This CDR3 spans 20 amino acids. Trimming shortened V by 5 bases and J by 4 bases, and 30 bases separated the two germline ends. The CDR3, as DNA: TGTGCCAGCAGCCGGAAACTTAAGGGGGGTGGGGGAATCGAGAAAAACATTCAGTACTTC. It yields the protein CASSRKLKGGGGIEKNIQYF.

This chain links TRBV2 with TRBJ2-3; D remains unclear. Germline CDR1 and CDR2: SNHLY and FYNNEI. The CDR3 sequence is 11 residues long. Trimming left V 4 bases short and J 4 bases short, with 3 bases between. CDR3 residues: CASSGADTQYF. DNA of the CDR3: TGTGCCAGCAGTGGAGCAGATACGCAGTATTTT. Combining the CDR3 with reference TRBV2 and TRBJ2-3 gives the whole variable domain EPEVTQTPSHQVTQMGQEVILRCVPISNHLYFYWYRQILGQKVEFLVSFYNNEISEKSEIFDDQFSVERPDGSNFTLKIRSTKLEDSAMYFCASSGADTQYFGPGTRLTVL.

A few counts support this clonotype. In nucleotides, the CDR3 is TGTGCCAGCAGTGAGGAGCCCTTGGAACCCCAGCATTTT. Its translation: CASSEEPLEPQHF. The chain has TRBV2 and TRBJ1-5; D unresolved. The CDR3 is 13 residues long. V was trimmed by 3 bases and J by 10 bases, leaving 13 bases between them. CDR1 and CDR2 (germline): SNHLY, FYNNEI. The whole variable domain, remainder taken from reference TRBV2 and TRBJ1-5, is EPEVTQTPSHQVTQMGQEVILRCVPISNHLYFYWYRQILGQKVEFLVSFYNNEISEKSEIFDDQFSVERPDGSNFTLKIRSTKLEDSAMYFCASSEEPLEPQHFGDGTRLSIL.

The rearrangement links TRBV7-9 to TRBJ1-4, with 7 positions matching TRBD1. With V trimmed by 1 base and J by 8 bases, 4 bases remained unmatched. Germline values: CDR1 SEHNR, CDR2 FQNEAQ (reference sequence). CDR3 length: 14 amino acids. This chain's CDR3 is CASSLGGTEEKLFF. CDR3 in DNA: TGTGCCAGCAGCTTAGGCGGGACAGAGGAAAAACTGTTTTTT.

The chain combines TRBV3-1 with TRBJ2-6; D may be TRBD2 (6 bases). Germline V lookup: CDR1 LGHDT, CDR2 YNNKEL (reference sequence). V was clipped by 4 bases and J by 3 bases, with 13 bases between them. The CDR3 loop spans 16 amino acids. The CDR3 bases are TGTGCCAGCAGCCTGCGGGGAGGAGGTGGGGCCAACGTCCTGACTTTC. Translating gives CASSLRGGGGANVLTF.

This clonotype was counted between two and nine times. The rearrangement uses TRBV7-2 and TRBJ2-5; no definite D call. Looked up from germline, CDR1 is SGHTA and CDR2 is FQGNSA. Trimming took 2 bases from V and 0 from J, leaving 16 bases between them. The CDR3 has 17 residues. The chain's CDR3 is CASSLSRPQRYQETQYF. In nucleotides, the CDR3 is TGTGCCAGCAGCTTATCCCGACCCCAGAGGTACCAAGAGACCCAGTACTTC. Combining the CDR3 with reference TRBV7-2 and TRBJ2-5 gives the whole variable domain GAGVSQSPSNKVTEKGKDVELRCDPISGHTALYWYRQSLGQGLEFLIYFQGNSAPDKSGLPSDRFSAERTGGSVSTLTIQRTQQEDSAVYLCASSLSRPQRYQETQYFGPGTRLLVL.

DNA of the CDR3: TGTGCCTCTTATAGAGGGCAAAAGCAGGAGACCCAGTACTTC. Its protein product is CASYRGQKQETQYF. V usage is TRBV5-5 and J usage is TRBJ2-5; possible D gene TRBD2, 5 bases. Deletions cut 10 bases from V and 5 bases from J, with 21 bases between. The CDR3 covers 14 residues. Germline CDR1 SGHKS, CDR2 YYEKEE (reference sequence).

This sequence joins TRBV20-1 and TRBJ2-5; D is perhaps TRBD2 (6 bases). Germline values: CDR1 DFQATT, CDR2 SNEGSKA (reference sequence). V was cut by 0 bases and J by 6 bases, with 14 bases left in between. The CDR3 is 14 residues long. For the CDR3, the DNA is TGCAGTGCTAGAGATGGTCTAGCGAGTCAGACCCAGTACTTC. It encodes CSARDGLASQTQYF.

The chain carries TRBV6-2 or TRBV6-3 and TRBJ2-5; D ambiguous. CDR3 length: 14 amino acids. V shed 0 bases and J shed 3 bases, with 8 bases lying between them. Germline V gene data show CDR1 as MNHEY and CDR2 as SVGEGT. Here the CDR3 reads CASSYSMVKETQYF. CDR3 coding DNA: TGTGCCAGCAGTTACTCGATGGTGAAAGAGACCCAGTACTTC.

This clonotype was seen only a few times. The chain uses TRBV5-1 and TRBJ1-6; tentatively, D is TRBD1 (6 bases). This CDR3 region has 14 residues. Per the germline V gene, CDR1 is SGHRS and CDR2 is YFSETQ. The V gene lost 2 bases and the J gene lost 9 bases, with 12 bases spanning the gap. The CDR3 sequence is CASSLTGNASPLHF. The CDR3 DNA sequence: TGCGCCAGCAGCTTAACAGGGAATGCTTCACCCCTCCACTTT.

The gene calls are TRBV18 and TRBJ1-5; possibly TRBD1 for D (5 bases). The CDR3 is 13 amino acids. V lost 8 bases and J 9 bases, leaving 17 bases between the germline ends. Looked up from germline, CDR1 is KGHSH and CDR2 is LQKENI. The CDR3 DNA is TGTGCCAGCGCCCCGGCCGGGGCTAGGCCCCAGCATTTT. As protein: CASAPAGARPQHF.

This chain joins TRBV10-3 and TRBJ2-3, with a tentative D call TRBD1 (7 bases). Germline-derived CDR1 and CDR2 are ENHRY and SYGVKD. Deletions cut 5 bases from V and 4 bases from J, with 19 bases between. The CDR3 sequence is 16 residues long. CDR3 coding DNA: TGTGCCATCAGTATAGGGGGAGGAGGGGGCGCAGATACGCAGTATTTT. Translating gives CAISIGGGGGADTQYF.

This clonotype showed up just a few times. The rearrangement links TRBV4-2 to TRBJ2-3; tentatively, D is TRBD2 (5 bases). V was trimmed by 6 bases and J by 0 bases, leaving 16 bases between them. This CDR3 is 16 amino acids long. The germline CDR1 and CDR2 sequences are LGHNA and YNFKEQ. The DNA for the CDR3 is TGTGCCAGCAGTAAGAAAGCGGATTTTAGCACAGATACGCAGTATTTT. Protein: CASSKKADFSTDTQYF.

This clonotype was recorded many times. This chain joins TRBV7-2 and TRBJ2-3; unclear D gene. This CDR3 is built from 14 residues. Trimming pared 6 bases from V and 1 base from J, leaving 11 bases between. Germline V gives CDR1 SGHTA, CDR2 FQGNSA. The DNA of the CDR3 is TGTGCCAGCAGACTCTCGTCTCGCACAGATACGCAGTATTTT. Translation gives CASRLSSRTDTQYF.

The gene calls are TRBV5-5 and TRBJ2-3, with 9 bases aligning to TRBD1. This CDR3 comprises 16 residues. The junction had 7 bases not matched to a gene; V was cut back by 4 bases and J by 1 base. Germline V lookup: CDR1 SGHKS, CDR2 YYEKEE (reference sequence). CDR3 DNA: TGTGCCAGCAGCAAATTGGGACAGGGTGGCACAGATACGCAGTATTTT. Protein: CASSKLGQGGTDTQYF.

The chain employs TRBV2 and TRBJ2-3; D could derive from TRBD1 or TRBD2 (5 bases each). The germline CDR1 and CDR2 sequences are SNHLY and FYNNEI. This CDR3 is 14 amino acids long. V dropped 5 bases and J dropped 2 bases, with 11 bases sitting between them. The CDR3, as DNA: TGTGCCAGCAGTATGGGACGTAACACAGATACGCAGTATTTT. Translating gives CASSMGRNTDTQYF.

In DNA, the CDR3 is TGTGCCAGCAGTTGGCGACAGGGGGGCACCGGGGAGCTGTTTTTT. Translating it yields CASSWRQGGTGELFF. V and J are TRBV12-3 or TRBV12-4 and TRBJ2-2; 9 nucleotides match TRBD1. The CDR3 runs 15 residues. V lost 4 bases, J lost 4 bases, and 4 bases stayed unmatched.

This rearrangement joins TRBV20-1 to TRBJ2-5; 8 bases fit TRBD1. Germline lookup yields CDR1 DFQATT and CDR2 SNEGSKA (reference sequence). This CDR3 region has 14 residues. The ends lost 0 bases at V and 4 bases at J; junction bases unmatched: 4. CDR3 sequence (DNA): TGCAGTGCTAGAGATGCAGGGGGCGCAGAGACCCAGTACTTC. Amino acids: CSARDAGGAETQYF.

This chain links TRBV18 with TRBJ2-5; no firm D call. CDR3 length: 12 residues. V was clipped by 3 bases and J by 4 bases, with 6 bases between them. The germline gives CDR1 KGHSH, CDR2 LQKENI. The CDR3 coding sequence is TGTGCCAGCTCACCGATACTAGAGACCCAGTACTTC. Protein sequence: CASSPILETQYF.

This clonotype was seen a few times. The chain couples TRBV18 to TRBJ1-2, with 7 bases fitting TRBD1. Looked up from germline, CDR1 is KGHSH and CDR2 is LQKENI. V lost 3 bases, J lost 0 bases, and 1 base stayed unmatched. The CDR3 extends over 14 amino acids. The DNA for the CDR3 is TGTGCCAGCTCACCGGGACAGCCTAACTATGGCTACACCTTC. It encodes CASSPGQPNYGYTF. Full variable domain (rest looked up from reference TRBV18 and TRBJ1-2): NAGVMQNPRHLVRRRGQEARLRCSPMKGHSHVYWYRQLPEEGLKFMVYLQKENIIDESGMPKERFSAEFPKEGPSILRIQQVVRGDSAAYFCASSPGQPNYGYTFGSGTRLTVV.

This clonotype was counted only a few times. The chain is built from TRBV2 and TRBJ2-5; D is unresolved. Germline CDR1 SNHLY, CDR2 FYNNEI. CDR3 length: 11 amino acids. V was cut by 8 bases and J by 0 bases, with 4 bases left in between. Here the CDR3 reads CASGYQETQYF. In DNA, the CDR3 is TGTGCCAGCGGGTACCAAGAGACCCAGTACTTC.

The gene calls are TRBV5-1 and TRBJ2-1; 8 nucleotides match TRBD2. The CDR3 length is 14 residues. V shed 6 bases and J 7 bases; nucleotides not matched to a gene: 9. CDR1 and CDR2 from the germline V gene are SGHRS and YFSETQ. The CDR3: CASKSLAGTNEQFF. The CDR3 bases are TGCGCCAGCAAAAGCCTAGCGGGCACGAATGAGCAGTTCTTC.

J is TRBJ2-2 and V is TRBV18; D is tentatively TRBD1 or TRBD2 (6 bases each). Trimming stripped 3 bases from V and 0 bases from J, with 11 bases between. CDR1 and CDR2 (germline): KGHSH, LQKENI. CDR3 size: 16 residues. CDR3: CASSPRGAANTGELFF. The CDR3 bases are TGTGCCAGCTCACCGAGGGGGGCCGCGAACACCGGGGAGCTGTTTTTT. Looking up the rest from reference TRBV18 and TRBJ2-2 gives the full variable domain: NAGVMQNPRHLVRRRGQEARLRCSPMKGHSHVYWYRQLPEEGLKFMVYLQKENIIDESGMPKERFSAEFPKEGPSILRIQQVVRGDSAAYFCASSPRGAANTGELFFGEGSRLTVL.

The V and J genes are TRBV6-2 or TRBV6-3 and TRBJ1-6, with D tentatively TRBD1 (5 bases). With 0 bases removed from V and 7 bases from J, the gap between germline ends came to 10 bases. This CDR3 is 15 amino acids long. CDR1 MNHEY and CDR2 SVGEGT come from the germline V gene. CDR3 bases: TGTGCCAGCAGTTACTCGGGGACGCTCAATTCACCCCTCCACTTT. It encodes CASSYSGTLNSPLHF.

This clonotype was detected a few times. The chain recombines TRBV5-5 with TRBJ1-1, with D unresolved. Per the germline V gene, CDR1 is SGHKS and CDR2 is YYEKEE (reference sequence). V was shortened by 3 bases and J by 3 bases, with 15 bases between the two germline ends. This CDR3 is built from 15 residues. CDR3 nucleotide sequence: TGTGCCAGCAGCTGGTTCTATCCGCGGGACACTGAAGCTTTCTTT. Residues: CASSWFYPRDTEAFF.

This clonotype was counted only a few times. The chain is built from TRBV20-1 and TRBJ2-1; maybe TRBD2 (5 bases). Deletions cut 5 bases from V and 6 bases from J, with 20 bases between. This CDR3 is built from 15 residues. CDR1 is DFQATT, CDR2 SNEGSKA, per germline (reference sequence). The CDR3 here is CSAGRRDRSGNEQFF. The CDR3 DNA sequence: TGCAGTGCTGGACGCCGGGATCGAAGTGGCAATGAGCAGTTCTTC.